This TCR beta chain was sequenced in a study of blood T cell repertoires in COVID-19. Original methodology: Amplification with reference gene primers provided the estimates of nucleated cell counts. Sequencing used immunoSEQ multiplex PCR; TCRdb keeps in-frame clones, though not all of them. V, J and clone size are those of that table, while D and trimming were read from the DNA. This table holds some 80,000 clones, just under 80% found once. A Seattle source enrolled patients during active infection and followed them longitudinally. From germline, CDR1 is MNHEY and CDR2 SMNVEV (reference sequence). J was trimmed by 4 bases and V by 3 bases; bases with no gene match: 4. The CDR3 runs 15 residues. In its sample, this clone was seen a few times.

The gene calls are TRBV27 and TRBJ2-2; 8 bases line up with TRBD1. This receptor was obtained from a man aged 55 to 69 with COVID-19, enrolled during active disease. Sequenced input: peripheral blood. The CDR3 region is CASSFRDRPTGELFF. CDR3 nucleotides: TGTGCCAGCAGTTTCCGGGACAGGCCCACCGGGGAGCTGTTTTTT.